This T cell receptor (beta chain) was sequenced for a study of CD8+ T cells in alopecia areata. RNA was isolated and reverse transcribed to cDNA, the sequencing template. Some clones are missing from TCRdb's copy, which holds only in-frame ones; the method was immunoSEQ multiplex PCR. This sample has about 140,000 clones; around 55% occur once, and the top ten carry approximately 4.8%. Germline V CDR1 and CDR2: SNHLY, FYNNEI. CDR3 length: 14 amino acids. V shed 8 bases and J shed 4 bases, with 17 bases lying between them. Study outcomes and limitations: Scalp samples also contribute reads from the resident alphabeta T cells found in normal skin. Against the mouse data, patients shared TCRs less clearly, possibly for HLA reasons. Normal scalp had lower clonality than lesional scalp, with alopecia totalis/universalis lesions showing this most strongly.

Remarks on this clone: Its specificity is unknown.

The sequencing sample was made of CD4+ T cells sorted from blood. This rearrangement joins TRBV2 to TRBJ1-2; D is possibly TRBD1 (6 bases). This TCR was sampled from a human donor in good health. In nucleotides, the CDR3 is TGTGCCAGCCGTCGGGGGGGCATCGTCTATGGCTACACCTTC. Its protein product is CASRRGGIVYGYTF.